Reported below is one TCR beta chain. The data stem from a study of blood T cell repertoires in COVID-19. Study information: Samples taken during acute and convalescent COVID-19 were collected in the United States, Italy and Spain.

The repertoire was sequenced with immunoSEQ multiplex PCR; TCRdb's copy has only in-frame clones and lacks some. The sample lists some 340,000 clones, about 86% occurring once. J was trimmed by 3 bases and V by 3 bases; bases with no gene match: 12. Germline V CDR1 and CDR2: LNHDA, SQIVND (reference sequence). The CDR3 length is 17 residues. This chain connects TRBV19 to TRBJ2-7; 9 bases map to TRBD1. The source of this sequence is a man aged 30-40 years with active or convalescent COVID-19. Input material: peripheral blood. CDR3 residues: CASSMGSAGDRVYEQYF. CDR3 in DNA: TGTGCCAGTAGTATGGGGTCGGCGGGGGACAGGGTCTACGAGCAGTACTTC.